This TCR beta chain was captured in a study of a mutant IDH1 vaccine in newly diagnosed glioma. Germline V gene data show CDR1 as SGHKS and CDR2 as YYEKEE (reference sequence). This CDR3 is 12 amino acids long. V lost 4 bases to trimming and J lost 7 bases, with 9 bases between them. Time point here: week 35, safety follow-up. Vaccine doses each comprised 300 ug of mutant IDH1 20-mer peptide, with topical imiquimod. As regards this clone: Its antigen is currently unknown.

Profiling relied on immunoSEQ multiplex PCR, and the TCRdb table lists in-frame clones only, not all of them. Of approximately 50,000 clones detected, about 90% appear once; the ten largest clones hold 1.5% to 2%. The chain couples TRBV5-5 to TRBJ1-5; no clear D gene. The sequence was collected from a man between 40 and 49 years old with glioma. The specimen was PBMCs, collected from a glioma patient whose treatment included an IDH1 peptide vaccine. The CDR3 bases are TGTGCCAGCAGCACGGGTGGCCAGCCCCAGCATTTT. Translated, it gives CASSTGGQPQHF.